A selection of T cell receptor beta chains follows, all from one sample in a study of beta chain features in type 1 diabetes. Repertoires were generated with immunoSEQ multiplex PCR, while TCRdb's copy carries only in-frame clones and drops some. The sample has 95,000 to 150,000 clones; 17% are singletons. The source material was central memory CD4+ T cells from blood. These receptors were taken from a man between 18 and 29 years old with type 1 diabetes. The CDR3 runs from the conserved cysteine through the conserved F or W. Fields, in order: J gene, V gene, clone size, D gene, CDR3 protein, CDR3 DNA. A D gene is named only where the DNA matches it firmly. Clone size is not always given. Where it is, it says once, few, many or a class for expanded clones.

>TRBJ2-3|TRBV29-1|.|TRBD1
CSVGSGTGGTDTQYF
TGCAGCGTTGGAAGCGGGACAGGGGGCACAGATACGCAGTATTTT
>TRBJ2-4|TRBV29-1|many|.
CSAALGSNIQYF
TGCAGCGCCGCTCTTGGGTCAAACATTCAGTACTTC
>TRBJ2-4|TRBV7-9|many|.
CASTPLGNWDIQYF
TGTGCCAGCACCCCCTTGGGGAATTGGGACATTCAGTACTTC
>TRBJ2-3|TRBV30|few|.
CAWSLADTQYF
TGTGCCTGGAGTCTTGCAGATACGCAGTATTTT
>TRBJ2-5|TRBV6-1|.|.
CASSQANRERETQYF
TGTGCCAGCAGCCAAGCGAACAGGGAAAGGGAGACCCAGTACTTC
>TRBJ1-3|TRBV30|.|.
CAWRQLRENSGNTIYF
TGTGCCTGGAGACAACTCCGTGAGAACTCTGGAAACACCATATATTTT
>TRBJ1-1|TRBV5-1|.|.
CASSRQGLEAFF
TGCGCCAGCAGCCGGCAGGGGCTTGAAGCTTTCTTT
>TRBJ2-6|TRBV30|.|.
CAWSWMGGANVLTF
TGTGCCTGGAGCTGGATGGGTGGGGCCAACGTCCTGACTTTC
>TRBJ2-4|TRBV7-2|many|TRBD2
CASSLSGSASGDIQYF
TGTGCCAGCAGCTTATCAGGCTCGGCTAGCGGGGACATTCAGTACTTC
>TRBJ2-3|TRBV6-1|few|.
CASSEVRGDTQYF
TGTGCCAGCAGTGAAGTACGGGGAGATACGCAGTATTTT
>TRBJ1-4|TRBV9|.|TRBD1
CASSGLQGLGEKLFF
TGTGCCAGCAGCGGACTACAGGGGTTGGGCGAAAAACTGTTTTTT
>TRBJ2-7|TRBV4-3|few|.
CAHRWEGDEQYF
TGCGCCCACCGCTGGGAGGGGGACGAGCAGTACTTC
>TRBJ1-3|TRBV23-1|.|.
CASSQGGPNGNTIYF
TGCGCCAGCAGTCAAGGGGGGCCTAATGGAAACACCATATATTTT
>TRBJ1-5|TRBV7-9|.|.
CASSFTNQPQHF
TGTGCCAGCAGCTTCACTAATCAGCCCCAGCATTTT
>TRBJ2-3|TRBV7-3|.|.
CASSKGTSNTDTQYF
TGTGCCAGCAGCAAAGGGACCTCTAACACAGATACGCAGTATTTT
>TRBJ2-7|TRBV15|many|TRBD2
CATRLGLASSYEQYF
TGTGCCACCAGGCTAGGACTAGCTTCCTCCTACGAGCAGTACTTC
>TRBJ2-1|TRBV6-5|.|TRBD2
CASSYSLADPLEQFF
TGTGCCAGCAGTTACTCACTAGCGGATCCCCTCGAGCAGTTCTTC
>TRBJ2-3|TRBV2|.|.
CASTREADTQYF
TGTGCCAGCACTAGGGAGGCAGATACGCAGTATTTT
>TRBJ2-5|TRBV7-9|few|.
CASSLDTHATQYF
TGTGCCAGCAGCTTAGACACCCATGCGACCCAGTACTTC
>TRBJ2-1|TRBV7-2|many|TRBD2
CASSWFARERGNEQFF
TGTGCCAGCAGCTGGTTCGCGCGGGAGCGAGGCAATGAGCAGTTCTTC
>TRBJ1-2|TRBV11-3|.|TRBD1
CASSSEGGQGCGYTF
TGTGCCAGCAGCTCGGAGGGCGGACAGGGATGTGGCTACACCTTC
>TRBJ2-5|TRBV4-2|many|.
CASSQERGETQYF
TGTGCCAGCAGCCAAGAGAGGGGGGAGACCCAGTACTTC
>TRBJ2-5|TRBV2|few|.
CASRSETQYF
TGTGCCAGCCGATCCGAGACCCAGTACTTC
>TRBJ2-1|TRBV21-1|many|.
CASSRSNNEQFF
TGTGCCAGCAGCAGGTCTAACAATGAGCAGTTCTTC
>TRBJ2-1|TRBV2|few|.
CASSPETYNEQFF
TGTGCCAGCAGTCCCGAGACATACAATGAGCAGTTCTTC
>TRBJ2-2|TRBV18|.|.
CASSPQGSNTGELFF
TGTGCCAGCTCACCACAGGGGTCGAACACCGGGGAGCTGTTTTTT
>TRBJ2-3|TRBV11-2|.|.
CASQGADTQYF
TGTGCCAGTCAAGGCGCAGATACGCAGTATTTT
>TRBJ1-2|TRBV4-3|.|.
CASSQEMVGHYGYTF
TGCGCCAGCAGCCAAGAAATGGTGGGACACTATGGCTACACCTTC
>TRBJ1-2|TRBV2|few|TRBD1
CASRSGTGGNYGYTF
TGTGCCAGCAGATCCGGGACAGGGGGCAACTATGGCTACACCTTC
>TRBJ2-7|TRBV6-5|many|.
CASSTPGDASYEQYF
TGTGCCAGCAGTACCCCTGGTGACGCCTCCTACGAGCAGTACTTC
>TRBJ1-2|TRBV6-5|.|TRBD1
CASSGTGGGYGYTF
TGTGCCAGCTCAGGCACAGGGGGAGGCTATGGCTACACCTTC
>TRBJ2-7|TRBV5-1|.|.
CASSLDKSSYEQYF
TGCGCCAGCAGCTTGGACAAGAGCTCCTACGAGCAGTACTTC
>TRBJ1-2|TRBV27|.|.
CASGIKGSYGYTF
TGTGCCAGCGGTATCAAGGGGTCCTATGGCTACACCTTC
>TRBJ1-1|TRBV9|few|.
CASSFLPENTEAFF
TGTGCCAGCAGCTTCCTCCCGGAGAACACTGAAGCTTTCTTT
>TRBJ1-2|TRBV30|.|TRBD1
CACIPGQGAYGYTF
TGTGCCTGCATACCGGGACAGGGGGCGTATGGCTACACCTTC